Below are 10 T cell receptor beta chains sequenced from a single sample in a study of neoadjuvant anti-PD-1 for oral cavity cancer. Time point reported: after neoadjuvant nivolumab, at surgical resection. Clones were read by immunoSEQ multiplex PCR, and TCRdb kept only the in-frame ones, dropping some. The sample records over 65,000 clones, around 85% being singletons. The sample consisted of PBMCs, taken after nivolumab (anti-PD-1) treatment. The receptors come from a person between 40 and 79 years old with oral cavity squamous cell carcinoma.

The chain is built from TRBV29-1 and TRBJ2-7; D ambiguous. Trimming took off 1 base at V and 3 bases at J, with 13 bases between the two ends. Germline CDR1 reads SQVTM; CDR2 reads ANQGSEA. This CDR3 comprises 14 residues. CDR3 residues: CSVEVFTGLYEQYF. Here the CDR3 DNA reads TGCAGCGTTGAAGTCTTTACCGGGCTCTACGAGCAGTACTTC.

The J gene is TRBJ2-1, the V gene TRBV6-1, with D uncertain. The ends were cut back, 7 bases at V and 3 bases at J, with 13 bases in the middle. CDR1 and CDR2 from the germline V gene are MNHNS and SASEGT. CDR3 length: 14 residues. The CDR3 DNA reads as TGTGCCAGCAAGGACGGGCGCGGCTACAATGAGCAGTTCTTC. Translated: CASKDGRGYNEQFF.

The chain has TRBV18 and TRBJ2-7; tentatively, D is TRBD2 (6 bases). Trimming removed 1 base from V and 1 base from J, with 11 bases in between. This CDR3 spans 15 amino acids. The germline V gene has CDR1 KGHSH and CDR2 LQKENI. The CDR3, as DNA: TGTGCCAGCTCACCACAGGGAGGAGCTTCCTACGAGCAGTACTTC. It is translated as CASSPQGGASYEQYF.

Only a few counts were recorded for this clone. The V call is TRBV2, the J call TRBJ2-2; weak D call: TRBD1 (6 bases). V was clipped by 2 bases and J by 2 bases, with 9 bases between them. The germline CDR1 and CDR2 sequences are SNHLY and FYNNEI. The CDR3 has 15 amino acids. The CDR3 protein is CASSETGRNTGELFF. The CDR3 nucleotides read TGTGCCAGCAGTGAAACAGGGAGAAACACCGGGGAGCTGTTTTTT. Drawing the rest from reference TRBV2 and TRBJ2-2, the complete variable domain is EPEVTQTPSHQVTQMGQEVILRCVPISNHLYFYWYRQILGQKVEFLVSFYNNEISEKSEIFDDQFSVERPDGSNFTLKIRSTKLEDSAMYFCASSETGRNTGELFFGEGSRLTVL.

V usage is TRBV7-8 and J usage is TRBJ2-1; weak D call: TRBD1 (6 bases). The CDR3 is 15 residues long. Trimming took off 2 bases at V and 5 bases at J, with 13 bases between the two ends. CDR1 is SGHVS, CDR2 FQNEAQ, per germline. CDR3 DNA: TGTGCCAGCAGCTTAATACAGGGCTGGGACAATGAGCAGTTCTTC. Translating it yields CASSLIQGWDNEQFF. The variable domain in full, with the rest retrieved from reference TRBV7-8 and TRBJ2-1, is GAGVSQSPRYKVAKRGQDVALRCDPISGHVSLFWYQQALGQGPEFLTYFQNEAQLDKSGLPSDRFFAERPEGSVSTLKIQRTQQEDSAVYLCASSLIQGWDNEQFFGPGTRLTVL.

The chain recombines TRBV5-4 with TRBJ1-5; 9 nucleotides agree with TRBD1. This CDR3 is 16 amino acids long. The V and J ends lost 2 bases and 1 base, in that order; junction bases with no gene match: 4. Germline V CDR1 and CDR2: SGHNT, YYREEE (reference sequence). This chain's CDR3 is CASSLTGTGSNQPQHF. The CDR3, as DNA: TGTGCCAGCAGCTTAACCGGGACAGGGAGCAATCAGCCCCAGCATTTT.

About this clone itself: One junction end disagrees with the germline gene, perhaps due to a read error. The rearrangement joins TRBV5-4 to TRBJ2-2; D uncertain. The CDR3 has 14 residues. Germline CDR1 reads SGHNT; CDR2 reads YYREEE (reference sequence). The CDR3 sequence: CASRLGFNTGELFF. The CDR3, as DNA: TGTGCCAGCCGCTTGGGGTTTAACACCGGGGAGCTGTTTTTT.

V is TRBV15 and J is TRBJ1-5; TRBD1 agrees at 7 bases. The CDR3 contains 15 residues. Unmatched junction bases numbered 9, after V lost 5 bases and J lost 5 bases. Germline V CDR1 and CDR2: LNHNV, YYDKDF (reference sequence). The CDR3 here is CATSVSTGLDQPQHF. DNA for the CDR3: TGTGCCACCAGCGTCTCGACAGGGCTCGATCAGCCCCAGCATTTT. The variable domain in full, with the rest retrieved from reference TRBV15 and TRBJ1-5, is DAMVIQNPRYQVTQFGKPVTLSCSQTLNHNVMYWYQQKSSQAPKLLFHYYDKDFNNEADTPDNFQSRRPNTSFCFLDIRSPGLGDTAMYLCATSVSTGLDQPQHFGDGTRLSIL.

The V and J genes are TRBV27 and TRBJ2-7; TRBD2 matches at 14 bases. The J segment lost 4 bases and the V segment lost 5 bases, leaving 1 base of the junction unmatched. The CDR3 spans 14 residues. Per germline, CDR1 MNHEY and CDR2 SMNVEV (reference sequence). The CDR3 DNA reads as TGTGCCAGCAGTCGGACTAGCGGGGGGTACGAGCAGTACTTC. Translation gives CASSRTSGGYEQYF.

The chain links TRBV30 to TRBJ1-3; D uncertain. This CDR3 comprises 13 residues. Germline CDR1 reads GTSNPN; CDR2 reads SVGIG (reference sequence). V lost 4 bases to trimming and J lost 1 base, with 8 bases between them. The CDR3 protein is CAWNPGSGNTIYF. The CDR3 DNA reads TGTGCCTGGAATCCGGGATCTGGAAACACCATATATTTT.